The rows below give T cell receptor beta chains drawn from one sample of a study of blood T cell repertoires in COVID-19. Profiled with immunoSEQ multiplex PCR; TCRdb holds only in-frame clones, not every one. Here the sample spans around 180,000 clones, around 82% being singletons. The sequenced sample was peripheral blood. The source is a woman older than 75 with acute or convalescent COVID-19. Each CDR3 is given with its conserved first and last residue. Each record gives: clone size, V gene, J gene, D gene, CDR3 DNA, CDR3 protein. A D gene is named only where the DNA matches it firmly. Size tells how often a clone was seen (once, few, many) or the class of an expanded clone, and some rows leave it out.

NA	TRBV11-3	TRBJ1-1	NA	TGTGCCAGCAGCTTAAACGGCGGTGCTGAAGCTTTCTTT	CASSLNGGAEAFF
NA	TRBV18	TRBJ1-1	NA	TGTGCCAGCTCAAGTACAGGAAACACTGAAGCTTTCTTT	CASSSTGNTEAFF
NA	TRBV25-1	TRBJ2-2	NA	TGTGCCAGCAGTGAATCGGCAGGGATAGGCCCCGGGGAGCTGTTTTTT	CASSESAGIGPGELFF
NA	TRBV19	TRBJ1-5	TRBD1	TGTGCCAGTAGTATCCTACTCTCCGGGACAGGGTTCAAACAGCCCCAGCATTTT	CASSILLSGTGFKQPQHF
NA	TRBV6-1	TRBJ1-2	NA	TGTGCCAGCAGTCAAGAGAAGGGTACAGGGAACTATGGCTACACCTTC	CASSQEKGTGNYGYTF
NA	TRBV7-9	TRBJ1-1	NA	TGTGCCAGCAGGTCGACAGATCTGATCACTGAAGCTTTCTTT	CASRSTDLITEAFF
NA	TRBV11-2	TRBJ1-2	TRBD1	TGTGCCAGCAGGGTTCCGGGACAGGGGATCGGCTACACCTTC	CASRVPGQGIGYTF
NA	TRBV30	TRBJ1-1	NA	TGTGCCTGGAGTAAAAGGGGCGCGTACACTGAAGCTTTCTTT	CAWSKRGAYTEAFF
NA	TRBV6-5	TRBJ1-1	NA	TGTGCCAGCAGTAAACCCGTCGGTGATGCCACTGAAGCTTTCTTT	CASSKPVGDATEAFF
NA	TRBV10-3	TRBJ2-2	NA	TGTGCCCTTCGGAGGGCTGGCGGGGAGCTGTTTTTT	CALRRAGGELFF
few	TRBV10-1	TRBJ2-7	TRBD2	TGCGCCAGCAGTAACCGGGGGGTAAGGAACGAGCAGTACTTC	CASSNRGVRNEQYF
NA	TRBV19	TRBJ2-2	NA	TGTGCCAGTAGTATAGATGGCAGACAGGCCGACACCGGGGAGCTGTTTTTT	CASSIDGRQADTGELFF
NA	TRBV9	TRBJ1-2	TRBD1	TGTGCCAGCAGCGCGGACAGGGGGGACTATGGCTACACCTTC	CASSADRGDYGYTF
NA	TRBV6-2/TRBV6-3	TRBJ2-7	NA	TGTGCCAGCAGTACCGGGACTGGGGTCTCCTACGAGCAGTACTTC	CASSTGTGVSYEQYF
NA	TRBV25-1	TRBJ1-1	NA	TGTGCCAGCAGTGAATTGTCAGGGCGAAGCACTGAAGCTTTCTTT	CASSELSGRSTEAFF
NA	TRBV7-9	TRBJ2-2	NA	TGTGCCAGCAGCCCCCGGGGTAGCGCAAACACCGGGGAGCTGTTTTTT	CASSPRGSANTGELFF
once	TRBV10-3	TRBJ2-2	TRBD2	TGTGCCATCAAGGGTCCAGCGGGGGGGACCGGGGAGCTGTTTTTT	CAIKGPAGGTGELFF
NA	TRBV6-1	TRBJ1-1	NA	TGTGCCAGCAGTTATCTCGCGGTACACACTGAAGCTTTCTTT	CASSYLAVHTEAFF
few	TRBV6-5	TRBJ2-6	NA	TGTGCCAGCAGTTACTCGAGACACTCTGGGGCCAACGTCCTGACTTTC	CASSYSRHSGANVLTF